The source of this T cell receptor (beta chain) is a study of blood T cell repertoires in COVID-19. Germline CDR1 is MDHEN and CDR2 is SYDVKM. The CDR3 runs 11 residues. V shed 6 bases and J shed 8 bases, with 8 bases lying between them. TCRdb's table, derived via immunoSEQ multiplex PCR, lists solely in-frame clones and lacks some. This table has just under 45,000 clones, 87% appearing once. The sample comprised peripheral blood. This receptor was identified in a woman of 80 years or more in a cohort sampled during active or convalescent COVID-19. The chain joins TRBV28 to TRBJ2-1, with D unclear. The CDR3 spells CASSIGYEQFF. The CDR3 DNA reads as TGTGCCAGCAGCATTGGCTATGAGCAGTTCTTC.